Listed below are T cell receptor beta chains from one sample, sequenced in a study of T cells after yellow fever vaccination. TCRdb re-analysed the 5' RACE reads in MiXCR, keeping a single row per CDR3 protein. The sample has roughly 74,000 distinct CDR3 sequences, approximately 6.9% seen once. The sequencing used CD8+ T cells sorted from PBMCs, collected about 5 days after the first yellow fever vaccination. Source of these receptors: a man aged 18 to 30 who received the YFV17D yellow fever vaccine. CDR3s include the opening cysteine and the closing phenylalanine or tryptophan. The D gene is left open where the match is weak. The listing skips clone size in some rows; elsewhere it reads once, few, many or a size class.

j_call d_call v_call clone_size cdr3_length cdr3_aa cdr3_nt
TRBJ2-7 NA TRBV6-4 few 17 CASSDSHSPTIPYEQYF TGTGCCAGCAGTGATAGTCATTCTCCAACCATCCCCTACGAGCAGTACTTC
TRBJ1-1 NA TRBV4-1 many 12 CASGQGDTEAFF TGCGCCAGCGGCCAGGGCGATACTGAAGCTTTCTTT
TRBJ1-1 TRBD1 TRBV4-1 few 14 CASSQRQGDPEAFF TGCGCCAGCAGCCAGCGACAGGGGGACCCTGAAGCTTTCTTT
TRBJ2-7 TRBD2 TRBV5-6 few 14 CASSPGTRASEQYF TGTGCCAGCAGCCCCGGGACTAGAGCTTCCGAGCAGTACTTC
TRBJ2-7 NA TRBV5-5 few 13 CASIPGIGVEQYF TGTGCCAGCATCCCCGGGATAGGGGTCGAGCAGTACTTC
TRBJ2-7 NA TRBV5-5 NA 13 CASSPGLVYEQYF TGTGCCAGCAGCCCAGGGCTAGTCTACGAGCAGTACTTC
TRBJ1-2 NA TRBV27 NA 15 CASSVTQGELSGYTF TGTGCCAGCAGTGTTACACAGGGAGAGTTGAGTGGCTACACCTTC
TRBJ2-5 NA TRBV6-1 few 15 CASRDNLTPRETQYF TGTGCCAGCCGGGACAACCTTACCCCCAGGGAGACCCAGTACTTC
TRBJ2-5 NA TRBV5-1 few 15 CASSFSGAPLETQYF TGCGCCAGCAGCTTTAGCGGAGCTCCCCTGGAGACCCAGTACTTC
TRBJ1-5 TRBD1 TRBV3-1 NA 15 CASSQDAQGDQPQHF TGTGCCAGCAGCCAAGATGCACAGGGGGACCAGCCCCAGCATTTT
TRBJ2-5 TRBD2 TRBV12-3/TRBV12-4 few 14 CASSGLAGEETQYF TGTGCCAGCAGTGGACTAGCGGGGGAAGAGACCCAGTACTTC
TRBJ1-6 NA TRBV3-1 NA 16 CASSQDSVAADSPLHF TGTGCCAGCAGCCAAGATTCGGTGGCAGCAGATTCACCCCTCCACTTT
TRBJ2-3 TRBD1 TRBV6-1 few 17 CASRRTLGTGTTDTQYF TGTGCCAGCAGACGAACTCTCGGGACAGGCACCACAGATACGCAGTATTTT
TRBJ2-7 NA TRBV4-3 NA 13 CASSQAAGYEQYF TGCGCCAGCAGCCAAGCCGCCGGATACGAGCAGTACTTC
TRBJ2-2 TRBD2 TRBV6-2/TRBV6-3 few 17 CASSYSSSGGNTGELFF TGTGCCAGCAGTTACTCTTCTAGCGGGGGAAACACCGGGGAGCTGTTTTTT
TRBJ2-2 NA TRBV13 many 13 CASSSLPSGELFF TGTGCCAGCAGCTCCCTACCCTCCGGGGAGCTGTTTTTT
TRBJ1-5 NA TRBV29-1 few 13 CSVGEGGDQPQHF TGCAGCGTTGGGGAGGGCGGCGATCAGCCCCAGCATTTT
TRBJ2-1 TRBD1 TRBV24-1 NA 16 CATSERGQDFYNEQFF TGTGCCACCAGTGAGAGAGGACAGGACTTTTACAATGAGCAGTTCTTC
TRBJ1-1 NA TRBV20-1 NA 12 CSARASGTEAFF TGCAGTGCTAGGGCTTCGGGCACTGAAGCTTTCTTT
TRBJ2-7 NA TRBV19 NA 12 CASSIGGDEQYF TGTGCCAGTAGTATAGGAGGGGACGAGCAGTACTTC
TRBJ2-3 TRBD2 TRBV18 few 18 CASSPAYSSGGAPDTQYF TGTGCCAGCTCACCAGCCTACTCAAGCGGGGGGGCCCCAGATACGCAGTATTTT
TRBJ2-1 NA TRBV5-1 NA 16 CASSPYRQSDANEQFF TGCGCCAGCAGCCCATATCGACAGTCCGATGCTAATGAGCAGTTCTTC
TRBJ2-3 NA TRBV27 few 13 CASSLGAPDTQYF TGTGCCAGCAGTTTAGGGGCCCCGGATACGCAGTATTTT
TRBJ1-6 NA TRBV20-1 many 14 CSARGHRENSPLHF TGCAGTGCTAGAGGCCACAGGGAGAATTCACCCCTCCACTTT
TRBJ1-1 NA TRBV29-1 few 13 CSVDGQGGTEAFF TGCAGCGTTGATGGGCAGGGAGGCACTGAAGCTTTCTTT
TRBJ2-5 NA TRBV29-1 NA 11 CSSTGLETQYF TGCAGCTCAACAGGATTGGAGACCCAGTACTTC
TRBJ1-2 NA TRBV28 medium-sized 15 CASSLIPGPSGGYTF TGTGCCAGCAGTTTGATCCCCGGTCCGAGTGGCGGCTACACCTTC
TRBJ2-4 NA TRBV28 NA 16 CASRSTGGVAKNIQYF TGTGCCAGCAGGTCCACAGGAGGGGTAGCCAAAAACATTCAGTACTTC
TRBJ2-7 NA TRBV7-8 many 16 CASSFSDADWHTEQYF TGTGCCAGCAGCTTCTCCGACGCCGACTGGCATACCGAGCAGTACTTC
TRBJ1-6 TRBD1 TRBV7-2 NA 15 CASSPTTGPLSPLHF TGTGCCAGCAGCCCCACGACAGGGCCCTTGTCACCCCTCCACTTT
TRBJ2-4 TRBD2 TRBV12-3/TRBV12-4 many 15 CASSPGLAGGNIQYF TGTGCCAGCAGCCCCGGACTAGCGGGGGGGAACATTCAGTACTTC
TRBJ1-5 TRBD1 TRBV5-5 few 15 CASSLGDRGLQPQHF TGTGCCAGCAGCCTTGGGGACAGGGGTTTACAGCCCCAGCATTTT
TRBJ1-1 NA TRBV10-3 many 11 CATLSNTEAFF TGTGCCACCCTATCGAACACTGAAGCTTTCTTT
TRBJ1-1 TRBD1 TRBV15 NA 13 CATSRQGGTEAFF TGTGCCACCAGCAGACAGGGGGGCACTGAAGCTTTCTTT